This T cell receptor (beta chain) was recorded in a study of blood T cell repertoires in COVID-19. V was cut by 5 bases and J by 3 bases, with 14 bases left in between. The CDR3 length is 14 residues. CDR1 SGHRS and CDR2 YFSETQ come from the germline V gene. The method was immunoSEQ multiplex PCR; TCRdb's version includes in-frame clones alone and lacks a portion of them. The sample has roughly 400,000 clones; just under 90% are singletons. The receptor was derived from a woman between 45 and 60 years old who had recovered from COVID-19. The sample taken for sequencing was PBMCs or T cells enriched from blood (not recorded which). V and J are TRBV5-1 and TRBJ1-2, with TRBD1 as a possible D gene (5 bases). The DNA for the CDR3 is TGCGCCAGCAGTCCCGACAGCGGGTACTATGGCTACACCTTC. This translates into CASSPDSGYYGYTF.